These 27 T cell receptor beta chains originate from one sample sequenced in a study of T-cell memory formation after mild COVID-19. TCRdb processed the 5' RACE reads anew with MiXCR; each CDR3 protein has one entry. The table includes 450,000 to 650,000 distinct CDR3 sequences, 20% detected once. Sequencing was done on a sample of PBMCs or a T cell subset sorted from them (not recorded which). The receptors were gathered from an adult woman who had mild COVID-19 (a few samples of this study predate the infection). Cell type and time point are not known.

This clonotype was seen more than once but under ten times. The chain's CDR3 is CASSPDKLSSEQFF. The CDR3 DNA reads as TGCGCCAGCAGCCCTGACAAACTTTCAAGTGAGCAGTTCTTC. This chain links TRBV5-1 with TRBJ2-1; no definite D call. The V and J ends lost 4 bases and 9 bases respectively, with 17 bases between them. Germline V gene lookup returns CDR1 SGHRS and CDR2 YFSETQ. There are 14 residues in the CDR3.

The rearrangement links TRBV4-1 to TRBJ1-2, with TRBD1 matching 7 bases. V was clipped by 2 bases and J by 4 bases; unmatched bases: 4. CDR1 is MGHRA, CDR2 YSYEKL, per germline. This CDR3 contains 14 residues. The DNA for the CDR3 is TGCGCCAGCAGCCAACCAGACAGGGTCTATGGCTACACCTTC. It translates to CASSQPDRVYGYTF.

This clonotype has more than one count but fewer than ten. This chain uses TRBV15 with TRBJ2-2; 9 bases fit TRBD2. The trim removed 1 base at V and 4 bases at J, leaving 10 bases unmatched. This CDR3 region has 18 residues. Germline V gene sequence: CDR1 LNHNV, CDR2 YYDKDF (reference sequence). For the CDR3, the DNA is TGTGCCACCAGCAGAGGTAGCGGGGGAGCCGTTTTCACCGGGGAGCTGTTTTTT. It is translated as CATSRGSGGAVFTGELFF.

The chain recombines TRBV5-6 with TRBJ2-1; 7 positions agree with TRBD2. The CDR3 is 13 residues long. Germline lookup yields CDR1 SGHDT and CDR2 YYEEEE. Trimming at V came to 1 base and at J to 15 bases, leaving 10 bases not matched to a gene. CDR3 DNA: TGTGCCAGCAGCTTGATCACCAGCGGGACCCGGTTCTTC. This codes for CASSLITSGTRFF.

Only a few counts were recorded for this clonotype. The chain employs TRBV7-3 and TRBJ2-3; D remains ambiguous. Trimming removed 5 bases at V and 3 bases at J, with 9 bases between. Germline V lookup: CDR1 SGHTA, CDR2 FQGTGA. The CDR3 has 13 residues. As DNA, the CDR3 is TGTGCCAGCAGCCTACTGAATACAGATACGCAGTATTTT. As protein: CASSLLNTDTQYF.

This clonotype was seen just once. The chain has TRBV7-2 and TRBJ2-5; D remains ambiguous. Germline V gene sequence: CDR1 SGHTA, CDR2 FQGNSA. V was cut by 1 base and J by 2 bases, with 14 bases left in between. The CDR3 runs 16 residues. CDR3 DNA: TGTGCCAGCAGCTTAGGGGGTGGGCTATATCAAGAGACCCAGTACTTC. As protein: CASSLGGGLYQETQYF.

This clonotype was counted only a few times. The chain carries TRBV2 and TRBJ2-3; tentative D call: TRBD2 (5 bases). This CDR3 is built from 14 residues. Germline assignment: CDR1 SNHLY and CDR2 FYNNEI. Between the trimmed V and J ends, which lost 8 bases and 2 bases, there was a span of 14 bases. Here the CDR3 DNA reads TGTGCCAGCGCCCCTGAGGGATTCACAGATACGCAGTATTTT. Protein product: CASAPEGFTDTQYF. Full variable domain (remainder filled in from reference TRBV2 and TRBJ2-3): EPEVTQTPSHQVTQMGQEVILRCVPISNHLYFYWYRQILGQKVEFLVSFYNNEISEKSEIFDDQFSVERPDGSNFTLKIRSTKLEDSAMYFCASAPEGFTDTQYFGPGTRLTVL.

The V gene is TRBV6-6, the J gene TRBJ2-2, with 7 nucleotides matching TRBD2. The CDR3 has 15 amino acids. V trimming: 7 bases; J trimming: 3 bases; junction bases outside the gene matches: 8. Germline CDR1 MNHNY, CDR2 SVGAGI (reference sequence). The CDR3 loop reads CASILGGVYTGELFF. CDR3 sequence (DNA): TGTGCCAGCATCCTGGGGGGGGTCTACACCGGGGAGCTGTTTTTT.

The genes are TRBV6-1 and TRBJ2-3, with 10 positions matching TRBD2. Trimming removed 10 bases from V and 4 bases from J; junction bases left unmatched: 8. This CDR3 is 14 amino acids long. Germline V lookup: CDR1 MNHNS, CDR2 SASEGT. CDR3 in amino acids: CANSSGRKADTQYF. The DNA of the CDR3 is TGTGCCAACTCTAGCGGGAGAAAGGCAGATACGCAGTATTTT.

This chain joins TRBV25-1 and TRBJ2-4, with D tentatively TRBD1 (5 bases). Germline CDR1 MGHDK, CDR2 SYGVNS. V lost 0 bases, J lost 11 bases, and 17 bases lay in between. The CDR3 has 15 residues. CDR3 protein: CASSEYMVPGSFQYF. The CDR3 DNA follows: TGTGCCAGCAGTGAATATATGGTACCAGGGTCGTTTCAGTACTTC.

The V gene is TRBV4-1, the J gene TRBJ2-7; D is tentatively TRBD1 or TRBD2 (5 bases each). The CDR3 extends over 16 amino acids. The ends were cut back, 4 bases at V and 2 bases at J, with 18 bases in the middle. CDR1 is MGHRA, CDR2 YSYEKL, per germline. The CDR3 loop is CASSPGDLALTYEQYF. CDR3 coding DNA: TGCGCCAGCAGCCCCGGGGACCTCGCCTTGACCTACGAGCAGTACTTC.

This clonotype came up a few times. CDR3 loop: CASSLEDRGSNTGELFF. DNA for the CDR3: TGCGCCAGCAGCTTGGAGGACAGGGGGTCGAACACCGGGGAGCTGTTTTTT. This chain joins TRBV5-1 and TRBJ2-2; 10 bases are shared with TRBD1. The CDR3 runs to 17 residues. In germline, CDR1 is SGHRS, CDR2 YFSETQ. Germline trimming cut 0 bases from V and 0 bases from J; bases unmatched to any gene: 2.

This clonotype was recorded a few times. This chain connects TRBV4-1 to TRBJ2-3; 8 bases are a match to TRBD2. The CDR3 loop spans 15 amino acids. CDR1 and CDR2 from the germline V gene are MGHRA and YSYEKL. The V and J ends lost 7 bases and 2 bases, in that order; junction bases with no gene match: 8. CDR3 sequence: CASTPAGDATDTQYF. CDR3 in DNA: TGCGCCAGCACCCCAGCGGGAGATGCCACAGATACGCAGTATTTT.

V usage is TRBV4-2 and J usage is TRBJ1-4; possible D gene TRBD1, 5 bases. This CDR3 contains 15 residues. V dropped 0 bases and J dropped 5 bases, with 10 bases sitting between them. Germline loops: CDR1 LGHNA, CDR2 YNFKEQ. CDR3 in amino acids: CASSQDPDRNEKLFF. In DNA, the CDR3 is TGTGCCAGCAGCCAAGATCCTGACAGAAATGAAAAACTGTTTTTT.

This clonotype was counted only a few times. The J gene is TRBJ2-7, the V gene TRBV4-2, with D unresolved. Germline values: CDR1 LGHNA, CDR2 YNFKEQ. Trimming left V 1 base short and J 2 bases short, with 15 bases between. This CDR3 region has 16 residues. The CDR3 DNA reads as TGTGCCAGCAGCCAAGGTCTTGGAGCCAGAGCCTACGAGCAGTACTTC. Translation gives CASSQGLGARAYEQYF.

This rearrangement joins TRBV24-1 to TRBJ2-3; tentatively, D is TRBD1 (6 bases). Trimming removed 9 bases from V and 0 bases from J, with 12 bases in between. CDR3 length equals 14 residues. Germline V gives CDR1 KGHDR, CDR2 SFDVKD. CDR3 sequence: CATRPGQSTDTQYF. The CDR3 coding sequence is TGTGCCACCCGACCAGGACAGAGCACAGATACGCAGTATTTT.

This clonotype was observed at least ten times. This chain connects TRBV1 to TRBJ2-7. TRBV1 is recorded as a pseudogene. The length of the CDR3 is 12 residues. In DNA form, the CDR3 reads TGCACCAGCAGCCAAATCCTCAACGAGCAGTACTTC. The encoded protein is CTSSQILNEQYF.

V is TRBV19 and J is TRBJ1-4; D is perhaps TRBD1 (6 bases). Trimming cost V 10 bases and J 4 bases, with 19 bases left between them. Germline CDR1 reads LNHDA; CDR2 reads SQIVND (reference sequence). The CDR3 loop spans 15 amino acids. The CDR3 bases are TGTGCCACCCAGCCTTGGGGGGCAGATAATGAAAAACTGTTTTTT. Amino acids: CATQPWGADNEKLFF.

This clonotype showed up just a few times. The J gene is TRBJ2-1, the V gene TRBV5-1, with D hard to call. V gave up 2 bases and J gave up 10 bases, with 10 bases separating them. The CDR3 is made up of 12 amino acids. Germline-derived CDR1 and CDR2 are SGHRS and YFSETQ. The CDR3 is CASSFDGPEQFF. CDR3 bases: TGCGCCAGCAGCTTCGACGGACCCGAGCAGTTCTTC.

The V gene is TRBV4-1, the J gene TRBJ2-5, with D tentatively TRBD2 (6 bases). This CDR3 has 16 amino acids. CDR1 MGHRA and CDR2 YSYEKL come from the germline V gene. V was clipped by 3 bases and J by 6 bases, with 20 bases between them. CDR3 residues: CASSHGSTGRPQTQYF. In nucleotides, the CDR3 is TGCGCCAGCAGCCACGGTAGTACGGGGAGGCCACAGACCCAGTACTTC.

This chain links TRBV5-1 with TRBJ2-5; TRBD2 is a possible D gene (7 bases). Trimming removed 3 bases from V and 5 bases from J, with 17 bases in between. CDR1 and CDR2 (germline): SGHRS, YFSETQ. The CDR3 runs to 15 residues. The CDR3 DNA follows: TGCGCCAGCAGCTCCATCGGGGGGCTCGGGGAGACCCAGTACTTC. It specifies CASSSIGGLGETQYF.

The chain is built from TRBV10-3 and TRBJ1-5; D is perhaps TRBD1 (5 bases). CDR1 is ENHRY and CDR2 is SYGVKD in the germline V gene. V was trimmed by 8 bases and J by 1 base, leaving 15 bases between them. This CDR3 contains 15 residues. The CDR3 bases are TGTGCCATCGCCCAGGGACTTGAAAGCAATCAGCCCCAGCATTTT. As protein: CAIAQGLESNQPQHF.

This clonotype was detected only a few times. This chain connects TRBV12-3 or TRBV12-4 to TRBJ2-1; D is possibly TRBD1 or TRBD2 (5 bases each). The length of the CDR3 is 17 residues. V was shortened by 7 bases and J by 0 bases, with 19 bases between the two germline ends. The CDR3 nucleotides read TGTGCCAGCAAATCCCGACGGGGCGGACCCTCCTACAATGAGCAGTTCTTC. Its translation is CASKSRRGGPSYNEQFF.

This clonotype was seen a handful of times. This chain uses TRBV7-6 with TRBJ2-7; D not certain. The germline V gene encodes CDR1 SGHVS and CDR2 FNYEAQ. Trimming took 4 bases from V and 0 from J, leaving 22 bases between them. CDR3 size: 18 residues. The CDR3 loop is CASSSPSNSEIISYEQYF. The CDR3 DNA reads TGTGCCAGCAGCTCACCATCCAACAGTGAGATAATCTCCTACGAGCAGTACTTC.

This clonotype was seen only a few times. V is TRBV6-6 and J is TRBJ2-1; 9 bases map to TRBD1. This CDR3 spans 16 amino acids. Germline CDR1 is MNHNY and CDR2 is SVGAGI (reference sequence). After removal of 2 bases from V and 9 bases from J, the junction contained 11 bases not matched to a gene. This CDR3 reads CASSYNGQGRRIEQFF. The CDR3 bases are TGTGCCAGCAGTTACAATGGACAGGGGAGGCGGATTGAGCAGTTCTTC.

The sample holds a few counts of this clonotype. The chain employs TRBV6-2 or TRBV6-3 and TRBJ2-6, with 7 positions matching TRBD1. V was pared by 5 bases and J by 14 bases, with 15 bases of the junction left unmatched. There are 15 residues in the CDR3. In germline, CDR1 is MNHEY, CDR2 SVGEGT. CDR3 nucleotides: TGTGCCAGCAGTAGGATCCGGACAGGTCCAACCATCCTGACTTTC. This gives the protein CASSRIRTGPTILTF.

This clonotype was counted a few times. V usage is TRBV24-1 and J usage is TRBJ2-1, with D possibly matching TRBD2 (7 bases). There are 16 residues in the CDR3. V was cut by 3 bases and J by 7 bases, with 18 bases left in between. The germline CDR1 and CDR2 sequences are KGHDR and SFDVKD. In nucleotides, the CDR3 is TGTGCCACCAGTGATCCCGCGGGGGCTCAGAGGAATGAGCAGTTCTTC. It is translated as CATSDPAGAQRNEQFF.